These 14 T cell receptor beta chains share one sample of origin, sequenced in a study of cytomegalovirus exposure and HLA in healthy donors. The PCR employed 60 Vbeta primers together with 13 Jbeta primers. Assay used: immunoSEQ multiplex PCR; TCRdb lists only in-frame clones, some missing. The data contain approximately 180,000 clones, over 70% of them singletons. Sequencing was performed on PBMCs. These receptors were collected from a woman in her twenties or thirties in good health and CMV-seronegative.

CDR3 residues: CASSLQNANYGYTF. In nucleotides, the CDR3 is TGTGCCAGCAGCTTACAGAACGCTAACTATGGCTACACCTTC. The V call is TRBV5-4, the J call TRBJ1-2, with D unresolved. Germline V gives CDR1 SGHNT, CDR2 YYREEE (reference sequence). V was clipped by 2 bases and J by 0 bases, with 8 bases between them. The CDR3 contains 14 residues.

The chain couples TRBV15 to TRBJ2-7; D may be TRBD1 (6 bases). Germline CDR1 LNHNV, CDR2 YYDKDF (reference sequence). This CDR3 comprises 12 residues. V lost 0 bases, J lost 6 bases, and 6 bases lay in between. CDR3 loop: CATSRDRGEQYF. The CDR3 nucleotides are TGTGCCACCAGCAGAGACAGGGGCGAGCAGTACTTC.

The chain carries TRBV6-5 and TRBJ2-7, with D possibly matching TRBD2 (5 bases). V was clipped by 6 bases and J by 0 bases, with 15 bases between them. Germline V gene sequence: CDR1 MNHEY, CDR2 SVGAGI. CDR3 length: 15 residues. The DNA of the CDR3 is TGTGCCAGCAGCGCCCTTGGACTCGCCTCCTACGAGCAGTACTTC. Translated: CASSALGLASYEQYF.

V usage is TRBV28 and J usage is TRBJ1-1; no firm D call. CDR3 length: 14 residues. Between the trimmed V and J ends, which lost 2 bases and 7 bases, there was a span of 14 bases. CDR1 is MDHEN and CDR2 is SYDVKM in the germline V gene. CDR3 coding DNA: TGTGCCAGCAGTTTAAGACAATTGGCAGTTGAAGCTTTCTTT. This encodes CASSLRQLAVEAFF.

The chain recombines TRBV6-1 with TRBJ2-2; 10 nucleotides align to TRBD2. Germline assignment: CDR1 MNHNS and CDR2 SASEGT. The CDR3 runs to 16 residues. After removal of 4 bases from V and 2 bases from J, the junction contained 4 bases not matched to a gene. CDR3 sequence reads: CASSGWTSGNTGELFF. The CDR3 DNA reads as TGTGCCAGCAGTGGCTGGACTAGCGGAAACACCGGGGAGCTGTTTTTT.

The chain carries TRBV2 and TRBJ1-2; D is unresolved. Germline V gives CDR1 SNHLY, CDR2 FYNNEI. The CDR3 extends over 14 amino acids. The V and J ends lost 3 bases and 2 bases respectively, with 10 bases between them. In DNA, the CDR3 is TGTGCCAGCAGTGACTCCGGCAGGAACTATGGCTACACCTTC. Amino acids: CASSDSGRNYGYTF.

The chain is built from TRBV4-2 and TRBJ2-3; 13 bases agree with TRBD2. The CDR3 runs to 19 residues. Germline loops: CDR1 LGHNA, CDR2 YNFKEQ. V was clipped by 0 bases and J by 1 base; unmatched bases: 7. The CDR3 protein is CASSQDSTSGRVGTDTQYF. As DNA, the CDR3 is TGTGCCAGCAGCCAAGATTCAACTAGCGGGAGGGTTGGCACAGATACGCAGTATTTT.

The chain has TRBV11-2 and TRBJ2-4; unclear D gene. Germline lookup yields CDR1 SGHAT and CDR2 FQNNGV. With 0 bases removed from V and 2 bases from J, the gap between germline ends came to 8 bases. The CDR3 runs 15 residues. DNA of the CDR3: TGTGCCAGCAGCTTAGAGGGCCCCACCAAAAACATTCAGTACTTC. It codes for CASSLEGPTKNIQYF.

The chain recombines TRBV27 with TRBJ2-7, with a weak D call TRBD1 (6 bases). The germline V gene encodes CDR1 MNHEY and CDR2 SMNVEV (reference sequence). The CDR3 runs 12 residues. V lost 6 bases, J lost 3 bases, and 9 bases lay in between. The CDR3 DNA reads TGTGCCAGCAGGCAGGGGCTCTACGAGCAGTACTTC. Translation: CASRQGLYEQYF.

The genes are TRBV9 and TRBJ2-6; D gene uncertain. The CDR3 is 15 residues long. CDR1 and CDR2 from the germline V gene are SGDLS and YYNGEE. V lost 4 bases and J 0 bases, leaving 8 bases between the germline ends. CDR3 in DNA: TGTGCCAGCAGCAAGATTAGCTCTGGGGCCAACGTCCTGACTTTC. This codes for CASSKISSGANVLTF. Together with reference TRBV9 and TRBJ2-6, the CDR3 gives the full variable domain: DSGVTQTPKHLITATGQRVTLRCSPRSGDLSVYWYQQSLDQGLQFLIQYYNGEERAKGNILERFSAQQFPDLHSELNLSSLELGDSALYFCASSKISSGANVLTFGAGSRLTVL.

V usage is TRBV28 and J usage is TRBJ2-1; 10 bases fit TRBD2. In germline, CDR1 is MDHEN, CDR2 SYDVKM. J lost 4 bases, V lost 8 bases, and 8 bases had no gene match. The CDR3 runs 15 residues. The CDR3 reads CASVAPGLAYNEQFF. The CDR3 DNA is TGTGCCAGCGTTGCACCGGGACTAGCGTACAATGAGCAGTTCTTC.

Only one count was recorded for this clone. The chain uses TRBV7-2 and TRBJ2-7, with 8 bases matching TRBD1. CDR3 length equals 13 residues. Unmatched junction bases numbered 6, after V lost 6 bases and J lost 5 bases. CDR1 is SGHTA and CDR2 is FQGNSA in the germline V gene. The CDR3 loop reads CASSSRQGNEQYF. CDR3 DNA: TGTGCCAGCAGTTCGAGACAGGGGAACGAGCAGTACTTC.

J is TRBJ2-3 and V is TRBV7-2, with D tentatively TRBD2 (6 bases). V was clipped by 3 bases and J by 1 base, with 11 bases between them. Germline lookup yields CDR1 SGHTA and CDR2 FQGNSA. The CDR3 is made up of 15 amino acids. The CDR3 sequence: CASSFYGGGTDTQYF. The CDR3 nucleotides read TGTGCCAGCAGCTTCTACGGGGGAGGCACAGATACGCAGTATTTT.

The chain uses TRBV4-1 and TRBJ1-1; D gene ambiguous. CDR1 is MGHRA, CDR2 YSYEKL, per germline. The CDR3 consists of 14 residues. V was shortened by 0 bases and J by 2 bases, with 7 bases between the two germline ends. The CDR3 DNA follows: TGCGCCAGCAGCCAAGAGGCTCTCAACACTGAAGCTTTCTTT. Its protein is CASSQEALNTEAFF.